This T cell receptor (beta chain) comes out of a study of blood T cell repertoires in COVID-19. Method: immunoSEQ multiplex PCR; TCRdb's copy keeps in-frame clones and lacks some. The sample holds just over 80,000 clones; 75% to 90% are singletons and the top ten take around 1%. The CDR3 sequence is 17 residues long. Trimming cost V 0 bases and J 3 bases; bases outside gene matches: 7. CDR1 is MNHEY and CDR2 is SMNVEV in the germline V gene (reference sequence). Sequences were obtained from PBMCs or T cells enriched from blood (not recorded which). The receptor was isolated from a woman aged 45-60 years with acute COVID-19. This chain connects TRBV27 to TRBJ2-7, with TRBD2 identical over 11 bases. The CDR3 is CASSLSPNSGRVYEQYF. The CDR3 bases are TGTGCCAGCAGTTTATCCCCGAATAGCGGGAGGGTCTACGAGCAGTACTTC.